Listed below are T cell receptor beta chains from one sample, sequenced in a study of blood T cell dynamics during melanoma immunotherapy. Assay: immunoSEQ multiplex PCR; the TCRdb copy retains only in-frame clones and omits some. The table has 15,000 to 20,000 clones, 94% seen once; the top ten hold 0.21%. The material was effector memory CD8+ T cells from blood, obtained from a patient treated with checkpoint blockade. Receptors originate from a human donor with melanoma. CDR3s include the opening cysteine and the closing phenylalanine or tryptophan. A D gene is named only where the DNA matches it firmly. The size field is filled for only some rows; it gives once, few, many or a size class.

clone size	V gene	J gene	D gene	CDR3 protein	CDR3 DNA
once	TRBV6-5	TRBJ2-5	.	CASRRTTGLQETQYF	TGTGCCAGCAGGCGTACGACAGGACTCCAAGAGACCCAGTACTTC
.	TRBV4-2	TRBJ1-1	TRBD1	CASSQVVDRAAEAFF	TGTGCCAGCAGCCAAGTAGTGGACAGGGCGGCTGAAGCTTTCTTT
.	TRBV4-1	TRBJ1-1	.	CASSQEGRFGATEAFF	TGCGCCAGCAGCCAAGAGGGCAGGTTCGGTGCTACTGAAGCTTTCTTT
.	TRBV4-2	TRBJ2-7	.	CASSQARTYEQYF	TGTGCCAGCAGCCAGGCCAGGACCTACGAGCAGTACTTC
.	TRBV27	TRBJ2-2	.	CASSYPGGELFF	TGTGCCAGCAGTTACCCGGGAGGGGAGCTGTTTTTT
.	TRBV9	TRBJ2-3	.	CAGSVDRGSGSWTDTQYF	TGTGCCGGCAGCGTAGACAGGGGGAGCGGGAGTTGGACAGATACGCAGTATTTT
.	TRBV4-1	TRBJ2-7	.	CASSRKLWDYEQYF	TGCGCCAGCAGCCGCAAGTTATGGGACTACGAGCAGTACTTC
.	TRBV5-6	TRBJ2-7	TRBD2	CASSLWVAGTYEQYF	TGTGCCAGCAGCTTGTGGGTAGCGGGTACCTACGAGCAGTACTTC
.	TRBV25-1	TRBJ2-7	.	CASKAGTEQYF	TGTGCCAGTAAGGCGGGGACCGAGCAGTACTTC
once	TRBV7-9	TRBJ2-3	TRBD2	CASGHSGGARTDTQYF	TGTGCCAGCGGACATAGCGGGGGGGCCCGCACAGATACGCAGTATTTT